These 13 T cell receptor beta chains were sequenced from one sample in a study of blood T cell repertoires in COVID-19 (dated by TCRdb to 2019 to 2021). The method was the immunoSEQ multiplex PCR assay. Sourced from immuneACCESS, this table was stored by TCRdb with only in-frame sequences that have V and J called. A share of the clones is absent; for the studies checked, an unresolved V gene accounts for under half, and the remainder has no known explanation. Within this sample are 200,000 or so clones, with under 90% of them counted one time only. Around 21% of the sample goes to the ten largest clones. The sequencing input was peripheral blood. The source is a human donor in a cohort sampled during active COVID-19.

The chain joins TRBV9 to TRBJ1-1, with D hard to call. Germline CDR1 SGDLS, CDR2 YYNGEE. Trimming cost V 3 bases and J 3 bases, with 9 bases left between them. This CDR3 contains 13 residues. The CDR3: CASSAYDHTEAFF. The CDR3 bases are TGTGCCAGCAGCGCCTACGATCACACTGAAGCTTTCTTT.

The J gene is TRBJ1-5, the V gene TRBV4-2; 7 bases line up with TRBD1. The CDR3 consists of 16 residues. The germline gives CDR1 LGHNA, CDR2 YNFKEQ. Unmatched junction bases numbered 11, after V lost 4 bases and J lost 5 bases. This CDR3 is CASSPAKQGPDQPQHF. DNA for the CDR3: TGTGCCAGCAGCCCGGCCAAACAGGGGCCGGATCAGCCCCAGCATTTT.

The chain joins TRBV2 to TRBJ1-5; D remains unclear. Germline V gene lookup returns CDR1 SNHLY and CDR2 FYNNEI. The CDR3 consists of 14 residues. Trimming pared 6 bases from V and 2 bases from J, leaving 11 bases between. Written as DNA, the CDR3 is TGTGCCAGCAGGAACGAGATGGGCAATCAGCCCCAGCATTTT. This codes for CASRNEMGNQPQHF. The full variable domain, its missing parts supplied by reference TRBV2 and TRBJ1-5, is EPEVTQTPSHQVTQMGQEVILRCVPISNHLYFYWYRQILGQKVEFLVSFYNNEISEKSEIFDDQFSVERPDGSNFTLKIRSTKLEDSAMYFCASRNEMGNQPQHFGDGTRLSIL.

The chain recombines TRBV6-5 with TRBJ2-1; D might be TRBD2 (6 bases). Trimming left V 2 bases short and J 3 bases short, with 14 bases between. Germline CDR1 MNHEY, CDR2 SVGAGI. The CDR3 is 16 residues long. This CDR3 reads CASSYPTGGLYNEQFF. CDR3 nucleotide sequence: TGTGCCAGCAGTTACCCGACCGGGGGTCTCTACAATGAGCAGTTCTTC.

The gene calls are TRBV6-5 and TRBJ1-1; D unresolved. Looked up from germline, CDR1 is MNHEY and CDR2 is SVGAGI. This CDR3 region has 13 residues. Trimming left V 7 bases short and J 0 bases short, with 9 bases between. The CDR3 sequence: CASTGTMNTEAFF. For the CDR3, the DNA is TGTGCCAGCACGGGAACCATGAACACTGAAGCTTTCTTT.

The V and J genes are TRBV7-2 and TRBJ1-5, with 7 bases aligning to TRBD1. The J segment lost 5 bases and the V segment lost 6 bases, leaving 7 bases of the junction unmatched. This CDR3 contains 14 residues. Germline loops: CDR1 SGHTA, CDR2 FQGNSA. The CDR3 bases are TGTGCCAGCAGTGTTGACAGGGTATATCAGCCCCAGCATTTT. Residues: CASSVDRVYQPQHF.

This clone was detected only a few times. Distinct nucleotide sequences in the sample also encode this CDR3. The chain joins TRBV10-3 to TRBJ2-7; TRBD1 is a possible D gene (6 bases). V dropped 0 bases and J dropped 1 base, with 7 bases sitting between them. CDR1 and CDR2 from the germline V gene are ENHRY and SYGVKD. The CDR3 totals 14 residues. The CDR3 protein is CAISESTGSYEQYF. CDR3 in DNA: TGTGCCATCAGTGAGTCGACAGGTTCCTACGAGCAGTACTTC.

This chain connects TRBV27 to TRBJ2-2, with D possibly TRBD1 on 6 matching bases. Trimming pared 1 base from V and 8 bases from J, leaving 14 bases between. The CDR3 contains 15 residues. The germline gives CDR1 MNHEY, CDR2 SMNVEV (reference sequence). In DNA form, the CDR3 reads TGTGCCAGCAGTTTATTACAGGGAAGGTGGGGGGAGCTGTTTTTT. Its translation is CASSLLQGRWGELFF.

The chain carries TRBV27 and TRBJ1-2, with 7 bases matching TRBD1. The CDR3 totals 15 residues. Trimming took 7 bases from V and 4 from J; bases not matched to a gene: 12. CDR1 is MNHEY, CDR2 SMNVEV, per germline (reference sequence). The CDR3: CASKDRATSPYGYTF. CDR3 DNA: TGTGCCAGCAAAGACAGGGCCACATCGCCCTATGGCTACACCTTC.

A single count supports this clone. The chain is built from TRBV3-1 (or the pseudogene TRBV3-2) and TRBJ2-1, with D maybe TRBD1 (5 bases). V lost 0 bases to trimming and J lost 8 bases, with 17 bases between them. The CDR3 contains 16 residues. CDR1 is LGHDT, CDR2 YNNKEL, per germline (reference sequence). CDR3 sequence reads: CASSQEAGLGFDEQFF. CDR3 bases: TGTGCCAGCAGCCAAGAGGCAGGGTTGGGGTTTGATGAGCAGTTCTTC.

The CDR3 region is CASSVAVSGELFF. In nucleotides, the CDR3 is TGTGCCAGCAGCGTAGCGGTCTCCGGGGAGCTGTTTTTT. The chain combines TRBV9 with TRBJ2-2; unclear D gene. Looked up from germline, CDR1 is SGDLS and CDR2 is YYNGEE. CDR3 length: 13 amino acids. V was trimmed by 0 bases and J by 6 bases, leaving 6 bases between them.

This chain links TRBV28 with TRBJ1-2; TRBD1 is a possible D gene (6 bases). V lost 5 bases and J 2 bases, leaving 9 bases between the germline ends. The CDR3 runs 13 residues. Germline V CDR1 and CDR2: MDHEN, SYDVKM. The CDR3: CASSPDRNYGYTF. As DNA, the CDR3 is TGTGCCAGCAGTCCGGACAGAAACTATGGCTACACCTTC.

This clone was recorded only once. The CDR3 spells CASSPRTSGGYEQFF. CDR3 nucleotide sequence: TGTGCCAGCAGTCCCCGGACTAGCGGGGGCTATGAGCAGTTCTTC. The chain combines TRBV6-5 with TRBJ2-1; 13 nucleotides match TRBD2. The CDR3 extends over 15 amino acids. The germline V gene encodes CDR1 MNHEY and CDR2 SVGAGI. Germline trimming cut 5 bases from V and 8 bases from J; bases unmatched to any gene: 6.